This T cell receptor (beta chain) was found in a study of molecular identifiers for immune sequencing clone quantification. TCRdb reprocessed the PCR reads with MiXCR, giving one entry per CDR3 protein. The sample records about 640,000 distinct CDR3 sequences, just under 20% being singletons. This clonotype has at least ten counts. This CDR3 region has 12 residues. Trimming took 6 bases from V and 5 from J, leaving 10 bases between them. CDR1 and CDR2 (germline): MDHEN, SYDVKM. Source material: naive CD8+ T cells from blood, with Jurkat cell RNA spiked in. This sample's subset: FACS-sorted CD8+CD4-CCR7+CD45RA+ naive T cells. The chain links TRBV28 to TRBJ2-5; no definite D call. This clonotype originated in a human donor in good health. Some libraries in this study had Jurkat cell RNA spiked in. The CDR3 region has the DNA TGTGCCAGCAGCGGGCCCGGGGAGACCCAGTACTTC. Its protein is CASSGPGETQYF.